This T cell receptor beta chain was sequenced in a study of prognosis after radiotherapy for stage I lung cancer. Two-round multiplex PCR, the amplification method, yielded TCR beta CDR3 from genomic DNA. Primers specific to each TRBV and TRBJ gene were used in first-round PCR. TCRdb processed the multiplex PCR reads anew with MiXCR; each CDR3 protein has one entry. Of approximately 30,000 distinct CDR3 sequences listed, about 33% are singletons. Study-level findings and limits: Median unique TCR clones dropped from roughly 10,000 to 7,000 after stereotactic body radiation therapy.

This clonotype is judged medium-sized. Its antigen is currently unknown. The trim removed 2 bases at V and 6 bases at J, leaving 9 bases unmatched. Germline values: CDR1 MNHEY, CDR2 SVGAGI. The CDR3 has 17 residues. The chain recombines TRBV6-5 with TRBJ2-2; 10 nucleotides match TRBD1. The origin of this receptor is a donor of 50 years or more with non-small cell lung cancer. Source: PBMCs, taken before or after stereotactic body radiation therapy (not recorded which). As DNA, the CDR3 is TGTGCCAGCAGTTACCCCGGGACAGGGGATCGGGCCGGGGAGCTGTTTTTT. It codes for CASSYPGTGDRAGELFF.